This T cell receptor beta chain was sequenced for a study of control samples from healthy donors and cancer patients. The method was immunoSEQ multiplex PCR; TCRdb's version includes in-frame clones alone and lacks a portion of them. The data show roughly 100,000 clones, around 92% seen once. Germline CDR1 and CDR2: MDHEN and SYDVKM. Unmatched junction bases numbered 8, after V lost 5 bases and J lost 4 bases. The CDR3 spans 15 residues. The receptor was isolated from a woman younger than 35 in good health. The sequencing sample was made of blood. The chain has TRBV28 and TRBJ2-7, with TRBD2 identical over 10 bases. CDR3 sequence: CASSPAGTSVYEQYF. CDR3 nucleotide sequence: TGTGCCAGCAGTCCTGCCGGGACTAGCGTTTACGAGCAGTACTTC.